This T cell receptor beta chain was profiled in a study of blood T cell repertoires in COVID-19. Overall study context: PBMCs, B-cell-depleted T cells, or T cells were the source of the cDNA or gDNA that made up the material.

As processed by the authors: Estimated nucleated cell counts came from reference gene primer amplification. The assay was immunoSEQ multiplex PCR, and TCRdb's table has in-frame clones only and misses some. V and J calls and clone size come straight from that table; D and trimming were deduced from the DNA. The data hold around 360,000 clones, with more than 70% observed a single time. The CDR3 contains 13 residues. V lost 1 base and J 8 bases, leaving 9 bases between the germline ends. The germline gives CDR1 LGHNA, CDR2 YNFKEQ. The study drew participants aged about 18 to 89 years from about two dozen US areas. The study assigned cohorts using participant-reported clinical history.

Input material: PBMCs or T cells enriched from blood (not recorded which). This TCR was recovered from a man aged 40-49 years in a cohort exposed to, infected with or recovered from COVID-19 (not recorded which). The chain links TRBV4-2 to TRBJ2-4; D might be TRBD2 (5 bases). The CDR3 region has the DNA TGTGCCAGCAGCCAAGGTCGGGAAGACATTCAGTACTTC. Its translation: CASSQGREDIQYF.